This T cell receptor beta chain was recovered during a study of brain T cells in children with intractable seizures. Study findings and constraints: Patients' HCMV serostatus was unknown; virus specificity rests on CDR3 similarity alone. Absence of clones before surgery may stem from lower sequencing depth.

Sequencing was limited to surgery cases with top T cell transcript signatures in brain tissue. Patients received at least one anti-epileptic drug before surgery. To note about this clone: The target antigen is unknown.

Only in-frame clones appear in the TCRdb table, and some are missing; sequencing was by immunoSEQ multiplex PCR. Among approximately 110,000 clones listed, roughly 94% were seen once. CDR3 size: 14 residues. CDR1 and CDR2 (germline): LNHDA, SQIVND (reference sequence). The V end was cut by 6 bases, the J end by 6 bases, with 14 bases between. This clonotype was sampled from a boy younger than two with hemimegalencephaly and intractable seizures. Sequenced material: peripheral blood, taken at surgery. The gene calls are TRBV19 and TRBJ1-4, with D unresolved. The CDR3: CASRDYGADEKLFF. CDR3 in DNA: TGTGCCAGTAGGGATTACGGAGCCGATGAAAAACTGTTTTTT.